The 19 T cell receptor beta chains given below trace back to one sample, sequenced in a study of T cell responses to AZD1222 COVID-19 vaccine. The assay was immunoSEQ multiplex PCR, and TCRdb's table has in-frame clones only and misses some. There are more than 150,000 clones in the sample; around 92% occur only once, and approximately 1.3% lies in the top ten. The input for sequencing was peripheral blood, taken 28 days after the second AZD1222 dose. The receptors were sampled from an adult who received the AZD1222 COVID-19 vaccine.

The chain combines TRBV9 with TRBJ2-1; D remains unclear. V was clipped by 0 bases and J by 6 bases, with 10 bases between them. Germline loops: CDR1 SGDLS, CDR2 YYNGEE. The CDR3 extends over 14 amino acids. The CDR3 bases are TGTGCCAGCAGCGTAGGCCTAGTGGGCAATGAGCAGTTCTTC. Translated, it gives CASSVGLVGNEQFF.

V gene TRBV28 combines with J gene TRBJ2-7; no definite D call. Trimming left V 5 bases short and J 0 bases short, with 14 bases between. Germline V CDR1 and CDR2: MDHEN, SYDVKM. The CDR3 is 15 amino acids. CDR3 bases: TGTGCCAGCAGTCTGCAGGTTTACTCCTCCTACGAGCAGTACTTC. Translation gives CASSLQVYSSYEQYF.

The J gene is TRBJ1-4, the V gene TRBV5-5; D ambiguous. The CDR3 covers 13 residues. In germline, CDR1 is SGHKS, CDR2 YYEKEE (reference sequence). Trimming pared 3 bases from V and 6 bases from J, leaving 9 bases between. The CDR3 DNA is TGTGCCAGCAGCTCGCCCTACTATGAAAAACTGTTTTTT. It encodes CASSSPYYEKLFF.

The chain recombines TRBV21-1 with TRBJ1-2. TRBV21-1 is deemed a pseudogene. The CDR3 sequence is 16 residues long. DNA for the CDR3: TGTGCCAGCAGCAAGGGGGGAAGACGAGTTGCAGATGGCTACACCTTC. It translates to CASSKGGRRVADGYTF.

The V gene is TRBV20-1, the J gene TRBJ2-7; no clear D gene. V lost 3 bases to trimming and J lost 3 bases, with 9 bases between them. Germline V gives CDR1 DFQATT, CDR2 SNEGSKA (reference sequence). This CDR3 comprises 12 residues. The CDR3 reads CSASTRHYEQYF. The CDR3 DNA reads TGCAGTGCTAGTACCCGTCACTACGAGCAGTACTTC.

The chain links TRBV29-1 to TRBJ2-7; D possibly corresponds to TRBD2 (5 bases). The ends were cut back, 1 base at V and 2 bases at J, with 12 bases in the middle. The germline V gene encodes CDR1 SQVTM and CDR2 ANQGSEA. This CDR3 has 14 residues. CDR3 region: CSVEGGRAPYEQYF. CDR3 coding DNA: TGCAGCGTTGAAGGCGGGCGGGCCCCCTACGAGCAGTACTTC.

The chain combines TRBV28 with TRBJ1-2; 7 nucleotides align to TRBD1. The junction had 10 bases not matched to a gene; V was cut back by 3 bases and J by 3 bases. The CDR3 extends over 16 amino acids. Germline CDR1 reads MDHEN; CDR2 reads SYDVKM. Here the CDR3 reads CASSFLWQGGDYGYTF. DNA for the CDR3: TGTGCCAGCAGTTTTTTGTGGCAGGGGGGAGACTATGGCTACACCTTC.

The V gene is TRBV5-6, the J gene TRBJ1-1, with D maybe TRBD1 (5 bases). With 4 bases removed from V and 1 base from J, the gap between germline ends came to 11 bases. CDR3 length: 14 residues. Germline V CDR1 and CDR2: SGHDT, YYEEEE. Written as DNA, the CDR3 is TGTGCCAGCAGCCCCGGGACGGAGAACACTGAAGCTTTCTTT. Its translation is CASSPGTENTEAFF. Full variable domain (missing parts from reference TRBV5-6 and TRBJ1-1): DAGVTQSPTHLIKTRGQQVTLRCSPKSGHDTVSWYQQALGQGPQFIFQYYEEEERQRGNFPDRFSGHQFPNYSSELNVNALLLGDSALYLCASSPGTENTEAFFGQGTRLTVV.

This sequence joins TRBV10-3 and TRBJ1-2; D may be TRBD1 (5 bases). The CDR3 totals 17 residues. In germline, CDR1 is ENHRY, CDR2 SYGVKD. Trimming removed 0 bases at V and 5 bases at J, with 19 bases between. The CDR3 sequence is CAISESPAAGVGYGYTF. The CDR3 nucleotides read TGTGCCATCAGTGAGTCACCGGCCGCGGGGGTAGGATATGGCTACACCTTC.

CDR3 protein: CASSLGVGNSPLHF. The CDR3 DNA follows: TGTGCCAGCAGCCTGGGGGTTGGTAATTCACCCCTCCACTTT. The gene calls are TRBV27 and TRBJ1-6; TRBD1 is a possible D gene (5 bases). This CDR3 has 14 residues. V was pared by 6 bases and J by 6 bases, with 12 bases between. CDR1 MNHEY and CDR2 SMNVEV come from the germline V gene (reference sequence).

The rearrangement uses TRBV19 and TRBJ1-3; TRBD1 agrees at 7 bases. The CDR3 has 15 residues. The germline V gene has CDR1 LNHDA and CDR2 SQIVND (reference sequence). The J segment lost 2 bases and the V segment lost 6 bases, leaving 7 bases of the junction unmatched. The CDR3 sequence: CASRITGTAGNTIYF. In DNA form, the CDR3 reads TGTGCCAGTAGGATTACCGGGACAGCTGGAAACACCATATATTTT.

This clone showed up just once. Its ends do not fully match the called genes, so a read error is possible. Other DNA sequences of this sample code for an identical CDR3. The rearrangement joins TRBV10-3 to TRBJ1-2, with D possibly being TRBD1 (6 bases). Germline loops: CDR1 ENHRY, CDR2 SYGVKD. The CDR3 length is 12 residues. CDR3 coding DNA: TGTGCCATCAGTGATGCCGACAGGTTGCCGGACTTC. This translates into CAISDADRLPDF.

The chain links TRBV30 to TRBJ2-1; 11 nucleotides line up with TRBD2. The CDR3 is made up of 15 amino acids. Germline V gene sequence: CDR1 GTSNPN, CDR2 SVGIG (reference sequence). V trimming: 0 bases; J trimming: 4 bases; junction bases outside the gene matches: 2. In DNA, the CDR3 is TGTGCCTGGAGTGTATCTAGCGGGGGGTACAATGAGCAGTTCTTC. Translating it yields CAWSVSSGGYNEQFF.

The V and J genes are TRBV5-5 and TRBJ1-2; possibly TRBD1 for D (5 bases). The germline V gene encodes CDR1 SGHKS and CDR2 YYEKEE (reference sequence). The CDR3 contains 17 residues. V was cut by 4 bases and J by 4 bases, with 23 bases left in between. CDR3 amino acids: CASSPRVGALSFYGYTF. CDR3 sequence (DNA): TGTGCCAGCAGCCCCCGGGTTGGGGCTCTATCCTTCTATGGCTACACCTTC.

The CDR3 DNA sequence: TGTGCCAGCAGTTACTCGAAATTCGCCACCGGGGAGCTGTTTTTT. Translating it yields CASSYSKFATGELFF. The V gene is TRBV6-5, the J gene TRBJ2-2; D ambiguous. The length of the CDR3 is 15 residues. Trimming left V 0 bases short and J 4 bases short, with 9 bases between. Per germline, CDR1 MNHEY and CDR2 SVGAGI.

For this clone: The sample contains more than one DNA sequence encoding this CDR3. The chain joins TRBV12-3 or TRBV12-4 to TRBJ2-3; D unclear. This CDR3 has 11 amino acids. The V gene lost 3 bases and the J gene lost 6 bases, with 4 bases spanning the gap. The CDR3 loop is CASSFGDTQYF. In DNA form, the CDR3 reads TGTGCCAGCAGTTTTGGGGATACGCAGTATTTT.

The chain employs TRBV28 and TRBJ1-1; 7 bases map to TRBD1. The trim removed 6 bases at V and 12 bases at J, leaving 10 bases unmatched. In germline, CDR1 is MDHEN, CDR2 SYDVKM. There are 12 residues in the CDR3. The DNA of the CDR3 is TGTGCCAGCAGCCGACAGGGTGGACGATCTTTCTTT. It encodes CASSRQGGRSFF.

The chain carries TRBV29-1 and TRBJ2-7; D is unclear. Germline V lookup: CDR1 SQVTM, CDR2 ANQGSEA. Trimming removed 5 bases from V and 3 bases from J, with 11 bases in between. This CDR3 comprises 12 residues. The CDR3 sequence is CSVLGPGYEQYF. For the CDR3, the DNA is TGCAGCGTTTTAGGCCCTGGCTACGAGCAGTACTTC.

The chain uses TRBV27 and TRBJ1-1; no clear D. CDR1 and CDR2 (germline): MNHEY, SMNVEV (reference sequence). V was shortened by 7 bases and J by 4 bases, with 16 bases between the two germline ends. The CDR3 spans 14 residues. The chain's CDR3 is CASNFIGEGTEAFF. The CDR3 DNA is TGTGCCAGCAACTTTATCGGGGAAGGCACTGAAGCTTTCTTT.